This T cell receptor (beta chain) emerged from a study of cytomegalovirus exposure and HLA in healthy donors. Study results and limitations: HLA alleles showed associations with some 15,000 TCR beta sequences in a later analysis, at a 0.05 false discovery rate. It was reported that the classifier diagnosed cytomegalovirus status with high specificity and sensitivity in both the original and validation cohorts.

Worth noting for this clone: Antigen unknown.

13 Jbeta primers and 60 Vbeta primers were used for the PCR. Profiled with immunoSEQ multiplex PCR; TCRdb holds only in-frame clones, not every one. The repertoire table contains about 62,000 clones. This CDR3 is 13 amino acids long. Trimming took 4 bases from V and 8 from J, leaving 9 bases between them. Per the germline V gene, CDR1 is MGHRA and CDR2 is YSYEKL. The source of this sequence is a man younger than 45 in good health and CMV-seropositive. The sequenced material came from PBMCs. The V call is TRBV4-1, the J call TRBJ1-6; D is undetermined. The CDR3 loop is CASSLKPDSPLHF. CDR3 coding DNA: TGCGCCAGCAGCCTCAAACCGGATTCACCCCTCCACTTT.